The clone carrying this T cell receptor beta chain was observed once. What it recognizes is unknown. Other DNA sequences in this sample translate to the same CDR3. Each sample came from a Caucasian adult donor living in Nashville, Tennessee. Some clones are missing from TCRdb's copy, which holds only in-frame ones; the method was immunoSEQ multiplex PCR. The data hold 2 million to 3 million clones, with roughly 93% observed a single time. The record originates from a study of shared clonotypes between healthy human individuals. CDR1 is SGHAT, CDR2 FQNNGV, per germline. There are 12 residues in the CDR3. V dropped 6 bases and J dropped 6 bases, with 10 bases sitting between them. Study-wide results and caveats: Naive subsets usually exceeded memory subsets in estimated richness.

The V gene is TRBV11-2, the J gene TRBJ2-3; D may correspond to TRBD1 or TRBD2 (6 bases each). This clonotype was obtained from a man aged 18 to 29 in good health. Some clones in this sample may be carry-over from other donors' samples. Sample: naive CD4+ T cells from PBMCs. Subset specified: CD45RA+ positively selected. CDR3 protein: CASSLGGDTQYF. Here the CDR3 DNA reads TGTGCCAGCAGTCTAGGGGGGGATACGCAGTATTTT.